This T cell receptor (beta chain) was identified in a study of vaccination effects on CD4 cells after COVID-19. Study-level findings and limits: Long after vaccination, the clones induced by infection and by vaccine shrank markedly in size.

Clones were read by immunoSEQ multiplex PCR, and TCRdb kept only the in-frame ones, dropping some. Here the sample spans approximately 40,000 clones, over 60% being singletons. At the end of nine to ten days of culture, CD4+ T cells were isolated. The person acquired a PCR-confirmed SARS-CoV-2 infection between March and December 2020. Either the mRNA-1273 or the BNT162b2 vaccine was given to participants as two doses. Half of the medium was exchanged for IL-2 medium on both days 3 and 7. CDR1 and CDR2 (germline): SGHTA, FQGNSA. V was pared by 1 base and J by 5 bases, with 11 bases between. The CDR3 extends over 14 amino acids. Points on this clone: Its antigen is undetermined.

The chain joins TRBV7-2 to TRBJ2-5; D gene ambiguous. This sample comprised CD4+ T cells from PBMCs cultured without peptide, obtained after COVID-19 vaccination. The origin of this receptor is a human donor who had a prior SARS-CoV-2 infection. CDR3 sequence: CASSLESAGETQYF. Written as DNA, the CDR3 is TGTGCCAGCAGCTTAGAGTCTGCTGGTGAGACCCAGTACTTC.